What follows are 10 T cell receptor beta chains derived from one specimen sequenced in a study of T cells in Graves' hyperthyroidism and ophthalmopathy. Researchers took RNA transcripts and amplified the TCR beta CDR3 regions from them. First-round RT-PCR with HTBI primers amplified the TCR CDR3 region. Each CDR3 protein gets one entry after TCRdb re-called the multiplex PCR reads with MiXCR. The repertoire has under 350,000 distinct CDR3 sequences, less than 30% of them found once; the top ten carry about a quarter. Sequencing was carried out using blood. Receptors originate from a man between 40 and 49 years old with Graves' hyperthyroidism that later progressed to Graves' ophthalmopathy.

This clonotype was found many times. V gene TRBV14 combines with J gene TRBJ2-7; D tentatively fits TRBD1 or TRBD2 (5 bases each). The V gene lost 3 bases and the J gene lost 2 bases, with 8 bases spanning the gap. Germline CDR1 and CDR2: SGHDN and FVKESK. The CDR3 has 13 amino acids. CDR3 DNA sequence: TGTGCCAGCAGCCAGAGGGACGCCTACGAGCAGTACTTC. Translating gives CASSQRDAYEQYF.

This clonotype was observed at least ten times. The V call is TRBV9, the J call TRBJ2-4, with D perhaps assigned TRBD1 or TRBD2 (5 bases each). Trimming took 0 bases from V and 0 from J, leaving 7 bases between them. The CDR3 extends over 15 amino acids. Germline assignment: CDR1 SGDLS and CDR2 YYNGEE. For the CDR3, the DNA is TGTGCCAGCAGCGTAGCGGGGACAGCCAAAAACATTCAGTACTTC. Residues: CASSVAGTAKNIQYF.

This clonotype was counted many times. The CDR3 sequence: CASSLAPDRGRETQYF. CDR3 nucleotide sequence: TGCGCCAGCAGCTTGGCCCCAGACAGGGGCCGGGAGACCCAGTACTTC. V and J are TRBV5-1 and TRBJ2-5, with 8 nucleotides matching TRBD1. V dropped 0 bases and J dropped 5; count of bases not matched to a gene: 9. This CDR3 spans 16 amino acids. CDR1 is SGHRS and CDR2 is YFSETQ in the germline V gene.

V usage is TRBV12-3 or TRBV12-4 and J usage is TRBJ1-5; 8 nucleotides align to TRBD1. The length of the CDR3 is 17 residues. J gave up 0 bases and V 6 bases, and 10 bases lay outside the gene matches. The CDR3 nucleotides are TGTGCCAGCAGAGAAACAGGGGGTGAATATAGCAATCAGCCCCAGCATTTT. This gives the protein CASRETGGEYSNQPQHF.

This clonotype was observed at least ten times. V and J are TRBV6-1 and TRBJ1-1; D uncertain. The germline gives CDR1 MNHNS, CDR2 SASEGT. Trimming took off 4 bases at V and 4 bases at J, with 19 bases between the two ends. This CDR3 has 16 residues. Written as DNA, the CDR3 is TGTGCCAGCAGTGCTCCACCCGGGGTTTTGGGCACTGAAGCTTTCTTT. This translates into CASSAPPGVLGTEAFF.

This clonotype was counted many times. The gene calls are TRBV18 and TRBJ2-2, with 9 nucleotides matching TRBD2. This CDR3 is built from 15 residues. The germline gives CDR1 KGHSH, CDR2 LQKENI. J lost 6 bases, V lost 0 bases, and 2 bases had no gene match. In nucleotides, the CDR3 is TGTGCCAGCTCACCACCGAGCGGGAGGTCCGGGGAGCTGTTTTTT. Its protein product is CASSPPSGRSGELFF.

Worth noting for this clonotype: One base away lies a much larger clone, so this may be a sequencing read error. The gene calls are TRBV30 and TRBJ1-3, with 9 bases identical to TRBD1. The CDR3 has 15 amino acids. Germline V gene sequence: CDR1 GTSNPN, CDR2 SVGIG (reference sequence). Trimming took 3 bases from V and 3 from J; bases not matched to a gene: 6. CDR3 DNA sequence: TGTGCCTGGAGAGTGGACAGGGGCGTTGGAAACACCATATATTTT. Translated, it gives CAWRVDRGVGNTIYF.

The table lists this clonotype with many counts. This chain uses TRBV7-9 with TRBJ1-2; D is ambiguous. With 2 bases removed from V and 3 bases from J, the gap between germline ends came to 10 bases. This CDR3 spans 14 amino acids. CDR1 is SEHNR and CDR2 is FQNEAQ in the germline V gene (reference sequence). Here the CDR3 reads CASSLPYTDYGYTF. The CDR3 region has the DNA TGTGCCAGCAGCTTACCCTACACGGACTATGGCTACACCTTC.

The rearrangement joins TRBV12-3 or TRBV12-4 to TRBJ2-5; 11 nucleotides align to TRBD2. The CDR3 runs 14 residues. Unmatched junction bases numbered 4, after V lost 5 bases and J lost 5 bases. CDR3 in amino acids: CASSPLAGGETQYF. The CDR3 DNA sequence: TGTGCCAGCAGTCCCTTAGCGGGAGGGGAGACCCAGTACTTC.

This clonotype was recorded a few times. The V gene is TRBV20-1, the J gene TRBJ2-7, with 8 bases that match TRBD2. The CDR3 is made up of 15 amino acids. Trimming took 7 bases from V and 3 from J; bases not matched to a gene: 14. The V gene's germline CDR1 is DFQATT and CDR2 SNEGSKA (reference sequence). This chain's CDR3 is CSVGDHRAGDYEQYF. The CDR3, as DNA: TGCAGTGTTGGAGATCACCGAGCGGGAGACTACGAGCAGTACTTC.